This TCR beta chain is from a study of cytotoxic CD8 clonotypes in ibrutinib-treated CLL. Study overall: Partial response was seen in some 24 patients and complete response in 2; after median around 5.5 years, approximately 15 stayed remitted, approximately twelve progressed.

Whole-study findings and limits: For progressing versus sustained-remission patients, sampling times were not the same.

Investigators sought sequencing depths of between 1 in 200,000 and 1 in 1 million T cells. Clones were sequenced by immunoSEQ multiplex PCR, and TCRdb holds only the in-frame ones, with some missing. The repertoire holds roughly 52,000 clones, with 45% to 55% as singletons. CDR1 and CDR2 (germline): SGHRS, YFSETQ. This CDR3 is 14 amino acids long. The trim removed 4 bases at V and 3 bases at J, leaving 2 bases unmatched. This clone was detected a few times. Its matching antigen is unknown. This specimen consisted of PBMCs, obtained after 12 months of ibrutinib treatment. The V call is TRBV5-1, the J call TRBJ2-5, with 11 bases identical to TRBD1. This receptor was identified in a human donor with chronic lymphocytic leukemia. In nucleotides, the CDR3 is TGCGCCAGCAGCATGGGACAGGGGGAAGAGACCCAGTACTTC. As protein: CASSMGQGEETQYF.